This entry concerns a single T cell receptor (beta chain). Its antigen remains unidentified. Nothing much larger sits one base from this clone, and base qualities are not available. The immunoSEQ Assay, a bias-controlled multiplex PCR, was used to amplify TCRbeta CDR3 regions from genomic DNA. Concerning the study's data processing: The number of nucleated cells in each sample was estimated from the amplification of reference gene primers within the assay. Sequence reads were collapsed and filtered to measure the absolute abundance of every unique TCRbeta CDR3 rearrangement. For each sample, productive Simpson clonality was calculated as the square root of Simpson's diversity index across productive rearrangements. Entries here come from immuneACCESS through TCRdb and include only in-frame sequences with V and J called. Some clones fail to appear in such tables; in the studies checked, an unresolved V gene covers under half of the shortfall, and the cause of the remainder is unknown. That table gives V, J and clone size, and the DNA gave D and trimming. The sample table records roughly 160,000 clones; about 82% of these occur just once. The leading ten clones occupy about 7% of the sample.

The data belong to a study of blood T cell repertoires in COVID-19 (dated by TCRdb to about 2020). As for the study more broadly: The collaborator samples originated in the United States, Italy and Spain and spanned the acute and convalescent phases of COVID-19. Samples came from the ongoing ImmuneRACE study (first 160 participants) plus 1,254 subjects from 6 global collaborators. The dataset comprised deeply sampled blood TCRbeta repertoires from subjects exposed to, actively infected with, or recovered from COVID-19. A de-identified subject ID, COVID-19 status, age in years and sex were almost always included in the sample metadata. The repertoires were released in a freely available public database meant as a resource for research on the immune response to SARS-CoV-2. The material from the prospective study consisted of cDNA or gDNA derived from T cells, B-cell-depleted T cells, or PBMCs. Where available, HLA class I and class II types were taken from metadata supplied by the sample provider and were not determined by assay-based typing. General study outcomes and caveats: Clinical and demographic metadata were provided uncurated, with the amount varying by source and participant.

The CDR3 covers 15 residues, taking in both the cysteine and the phenylalanine. Only the CDR3 portion is preserved as DNA: 45 bases, with reading frame beginning at the first base. Cut back by 0 bases and 12 bases, the V and J ends lie 15 bases apart. The germline V gene (reference sequence) specifies SEHNR as CDR1 and FQNEAQ as CDR2. Whole blood was collected in K2EDTA tubes by collaborating institutions according to the institutions' own protocols. For TCRbeta analysis, collaborator samples were shipped as frozen whole blood, as isolated PBMCs, or as DNA extracted from either sample type. Sequencing was performed on peripheral blood. The chain links TRBV7-9 with TRBJ1-6, with TRBD1 tentatively as D gene (5 bases match). This sequence originates from a man aged 45-60 years with active or convalescent COVID-19. The DNA sequence follows: TGTGCCAGCAGCTTAGCGTTAGACGGCGGGGGACCCCTCCACTTT. It translates to CASSLALDGGGPLHF.